These T cell receptor beta chains were read from a single sample in a study of blood T cell repertoires in COVID-19. Produced via immunoSEQ multiplex PCR; TCRdb's table is partial and in-frame only. The repertoire has about 210,000 clones, 70% to 90% of them found once; the top ten carry approximately 4.6%. Sample: PBMCs or T cells enriched from blood (not recorded which). The receptors were sampled from a man younger than 40 with acute COVID-19. CDR3s include the opening cysteine and the closing phenylalanine or tryptophan. D genes are given only for firm matches. Not every row has a clone size; where given, it reads once, few, many or a size class.

>-|TRBJ1-1|TRBV27|-
TGTGCCAGCAGTTTAGGGGCCATGAACACTGAAGCTTTCTTT
CASSLGAMNTEAFF
>once|TRBJ1-5|TRBV4-1|-
TGCGCCAGCAGCCGACAGATTCTTGAACCCCAGCATTTT
CASSRQILEPQHF
>-|TRBJ1-2|TRBV14|-
TGTGCCAGCAGCCAAGGTCGGGTCTTGGGCTATGGCTACACCTTC
CASSQGRVLGYGYTF
>once|TRBJ1-1|TRBV10-1|-
TGCGCCAGCAGTGAGATTCCGACTGGCCAAGCTTTCTTT
CASSEIPTGQAFF
>few|TRBJ2-1|TRBV9|-
TGTGCCAGCAGCGCTCGGGAGCGGAGATCCTACAATGAGCAGTTCTTC
CASSARERRSYNEQFF
>-|TRBJ2-7|TRBV9|TRBD1
TGTGCCAGCAGCGTAGACTCGAGACAGGGGTTGGCGGAGCAGTACTTC
CASSVDSRQGLAEQYF
>once|TRBJ2-2|TRBV2|TRBD2
TGTGCCAGCAGTTGGACTAGCGGGGCGGCGGGGGAGCTGTTTTTT
CASSWTSGAAGELFF
>-|TRBJ2-7|TRBV11-2|TRBD1
TGTGCCAGCAGCTTAGTTCCTATGACCGGGACAGGAAAAAACGAGCAGTACTTC
CASSLVPMTGTGKNEQYF
>few|TRBJ1-1|TRBV18|TRBD1
TGTGCCAGCTCACCCCCGGGACAGAGCCTGAACACTGAAGCTTTCTTT
CASSPPGQSLNTEAFF
>once|TRBJ1-6|TRBV5-1|TRBD1
TGCGCCAGCAGCTCCCGGCCAGGGGGCGAGAGGTGGAGTTCCTATAATTCACCCCTCCACTTT
CASSSRPGGERWSSYNSPLHF
>few|TRBJ1-1|TRBV6-1|TRBD1
TGTGCCAGCAGTGGTCCCGGGACAGGGTCGAACACTGAAGCTTTCTTT
CASSGPGTGSNTEAFF
>-|TRBJ2-2|TRBV7-2|-
TGTGCCAGCAGCTTAATCCCGGGGTCGAACACCGGGGAGCTGTTTTTT
CASSLIPGSNTGELFF
>-|TRBJ1-3|TRBV14|-
TGTGCCAGCAGCCAACAGACTTGGAGGGACTCTGGAAACACCATATATTTT
CASSQQTWRDSGNTIYF
>few|TRBJ2-2|TRBV19|-
TGTGCCAGTAGTGCCCTAGGGGCCAACACCGGGGAGCTGTTTTTT
CASSALGANTGELFF
>-|TRBJ2-5|TRBV6-5|-
TGTGCCAGCAGCGCCCAGAACACAGCCCAAGAGACCCAGTACTTC
CASSAQNTAQETQYF
>-|TRBJ2-1|TRBV5-1|TRBD2
TGCGCCAGCAGCGGCCGGGGGGCCTACAATGAGCAGTTCTTC
CASSGRGAYNEQFF
>-|TRBJ2-1|TRBV12-3/TRBV12-4|TRBD2
TGTGCCAGCAGTTTTTCACGCGGGGGGGCGGAGTTCTTC
CASSFSRGGAEFF